This T cell receptor beta chain appears in the sequencing data of a study of shared clonotypes between healthy human individuals. In the original analysis: Junction-only sequences produced by ImmunoSEQ had no quality scores, so filtering differed. TCRdb's table, derived via immunoSEQ multiplex PCR, lists solely in-frame clones and lacks some. V, J and clone size are taken as reported in that table, and D and trimming were inferred from the DNA itself. Seen here are some 1.4 million clones, 96% observed once, and the top ten hold 0.95% to 1.5%. Germline V gives CDR1 WSHSY, CDR2 SAAADI. This CDR3 region has 16 residues. The V and J ends lost 0 bases and 4 bases respectively, with 16 bases between them. CD4+ cells were split into CD45RA+ naive and CD45RA-negative memory subsets.

What was sequenced was naive CD4+ T cells sorted from blood. Subset noted: CD45RA+ positively selected. The clonotype originates from a man younger than 45 in good health. The chain uses TRBV10-2 and TRBJ2-7; a possible D gene is TRBD2 (6 bases). The CDR3 nucleotides read TGCGCCAGCAGTGAGTCGGCGGGGCGCCCAGTTTACGAGCAGTACTTC. This sequence encodes CASSESAGRPVYEQYF.